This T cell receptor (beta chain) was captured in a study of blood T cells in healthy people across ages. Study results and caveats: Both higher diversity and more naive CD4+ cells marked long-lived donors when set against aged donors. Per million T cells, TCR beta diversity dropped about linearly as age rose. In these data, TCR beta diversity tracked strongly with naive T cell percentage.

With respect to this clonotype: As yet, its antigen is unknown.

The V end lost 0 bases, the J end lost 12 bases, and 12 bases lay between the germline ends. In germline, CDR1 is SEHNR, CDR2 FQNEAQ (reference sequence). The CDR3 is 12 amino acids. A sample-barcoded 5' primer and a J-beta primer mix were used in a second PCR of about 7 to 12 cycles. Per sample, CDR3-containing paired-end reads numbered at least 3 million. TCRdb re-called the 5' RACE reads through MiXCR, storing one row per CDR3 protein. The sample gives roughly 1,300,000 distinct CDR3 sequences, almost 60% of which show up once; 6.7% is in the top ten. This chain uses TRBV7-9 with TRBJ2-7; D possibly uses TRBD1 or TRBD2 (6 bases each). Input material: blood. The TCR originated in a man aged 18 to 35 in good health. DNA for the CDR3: TGTGCCAGCAGCTTAGCCCCGGGGGCCTCGTACTTC. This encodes CASSLAPGASYF.